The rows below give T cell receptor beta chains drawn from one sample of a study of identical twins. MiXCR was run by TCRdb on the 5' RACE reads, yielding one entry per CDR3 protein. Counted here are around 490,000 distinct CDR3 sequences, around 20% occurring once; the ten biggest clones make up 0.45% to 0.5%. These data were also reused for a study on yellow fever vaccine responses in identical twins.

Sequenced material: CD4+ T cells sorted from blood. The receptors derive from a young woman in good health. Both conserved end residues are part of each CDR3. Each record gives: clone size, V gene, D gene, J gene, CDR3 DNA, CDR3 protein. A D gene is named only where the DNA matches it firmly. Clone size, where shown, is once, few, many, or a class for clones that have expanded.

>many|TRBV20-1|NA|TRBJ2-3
TGCAGTGTCCCCCTTGGGCGGGACACAGATACGCAGTATTTT
CSVPLGRDTDTQYF
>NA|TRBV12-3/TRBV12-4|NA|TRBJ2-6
TGTGCCAGCAGTTCCGTAGCGATTGGGGCCAACGTCCTGACTTTC
CASSSVAIGANVLTF
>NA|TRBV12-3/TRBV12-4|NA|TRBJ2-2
TGTGCCAGCAGCTTGACTAGTCCCGGGGAGCTGTTTTTT
CASSLTSPGELFF
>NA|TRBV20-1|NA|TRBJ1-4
TGCAGTGCTGGGGGGCGGACAACTAATGAAAAACTGTTTTTT
CSAGGRTTNEKLFF
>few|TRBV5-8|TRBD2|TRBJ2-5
TGTGCCAGCAGCGCGGGAGTTTCGAGAGAGACCCAGTACTTC
CASSAGVSRETQYF
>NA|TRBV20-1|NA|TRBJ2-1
TGCAGTGCCAGGAGGGGGGGCCTAAATAATGAGCAGTTCTTC
CSARRGGLNNEQFF
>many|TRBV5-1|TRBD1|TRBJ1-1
TGCGCCAGCAGCTTGGAGAGACAGGGTGGGACTGAAGCTTTCTTT
CASSLERQGGTEAFF
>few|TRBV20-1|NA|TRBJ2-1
TGCAGTGCTAGAGTGGGGGGAGTTTTCTCCTACAATGAGCAGTTCTTC
CSARVGGVFSYNEQFF
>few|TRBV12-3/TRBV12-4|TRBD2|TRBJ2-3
TGTGCCAGCAGTTTAGCGGGCGGGAGTACGCAGTATTTT
CASSLAGGSTQYF
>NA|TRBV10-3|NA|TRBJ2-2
TGTGCCATCAGTGAGACCCCCGGGCCGGGGACTTTCCGGGAGCTGTTTTTT
CAISETPGPGTFRELFF
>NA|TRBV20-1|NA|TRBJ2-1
TGCAGTGCTAGAGATGGGGTGGGGATGGGTGAGCAGTTCTTC
CSARDGVGMGEQFF
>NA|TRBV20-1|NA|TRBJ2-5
TGCAGTGCTAAACCCGGGGGGCGGGAGACCCAGTACTTC
CSAKPGGRETQYF
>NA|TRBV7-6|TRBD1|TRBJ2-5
TGTGCCAGCAGCATAGGACAGGGCATCCATTTACAAGAGACCCAGTACTTC
CASSIGQGIHLQETQYF
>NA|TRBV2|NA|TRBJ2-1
TGTGCCAGCAGTGAAACAGGACAGACTAGGGATGAGCAGTTCTTC
CASSETGQTRDEQFF
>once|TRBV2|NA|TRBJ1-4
TGTGCCAGCAGTGGCTGGGAACTGTTTTTT
CASSGWELFF
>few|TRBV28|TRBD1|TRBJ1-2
TGTGCCAGCAGTTCCCCGGACAGGGTCTATGGCTACACCTTC
CASSSPDRVYGYTF
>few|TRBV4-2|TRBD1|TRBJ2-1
TGTGCCAGCAGCCAGATAGGGGACAGCTACAATGAGCAGTTCTTC
CASSQIGDSYNEQFF
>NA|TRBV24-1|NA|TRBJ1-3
TGTGCCACCACGGGGACCGATGGGGACACCATATATTTT
CATTGTDGDTIYF
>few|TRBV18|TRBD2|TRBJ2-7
TGTGCCAGCTCACAGTCGGGACTAGCGAGATACGAGCAGTACTTC
CASSQSGLARYEQYF
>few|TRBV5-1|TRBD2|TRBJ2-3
TGCGCCAGCAACGTTGGGGGAGCGGGAGGCACAGATACGCAGTATTTT
CASNVGGAGGTDTQYF
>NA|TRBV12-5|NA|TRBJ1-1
TGTGCTAGTGGTTTAAGGGTGGACGCTGAAGCTTTCTTT
CASGLRVDAEAFF
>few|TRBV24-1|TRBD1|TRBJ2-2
TGTGCCACCAGTAGGGGACAGGGACGTCCCGGGGAGCTGTTTTTT
CATSRGQGRPGELFF
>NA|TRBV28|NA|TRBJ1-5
TGTGCCAGCAGTTCCCGGGGCCCTAGCCATAGCAATCAGCCCCAGCATTTT
CASSSRGPSHSNQPQHF
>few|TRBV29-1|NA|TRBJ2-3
TGCAGCGCGGAGGGGACATCAGATACGCAGTATTTT
CSAEGTSDTQYF
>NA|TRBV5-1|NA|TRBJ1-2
TGCGCCAGCAGCCTGGACACCCACTATGGCTACACCTTC
CASSLDTHYGYTF
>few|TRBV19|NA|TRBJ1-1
TGTGCCAGTAGATGGGACGATGGGACTGAAGCTTTCTTT
CASRWDDGTEAFF
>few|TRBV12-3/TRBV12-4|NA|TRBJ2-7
TGTGCCAGCAGTTTAGGACAGGGACTACCCTACGAGCAGTACTTC
CASSLGQGLPYEQYF
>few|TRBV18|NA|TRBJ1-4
TGTGCCAGCTCACCCCCTTTGGGGGAACTGTTTTTT
CASSPPLGELFF
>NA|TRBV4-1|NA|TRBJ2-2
TGCGCCAGCCAGGGACAGAACACCGGGGAGCTGTTTTTT
CASQGQNTGELFF
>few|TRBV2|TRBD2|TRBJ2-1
TGTGCCATCCGGCTATCTAGCGGGAATTACAATGAGCAGTTCTTC
CAIRLSSGNYNEQFF
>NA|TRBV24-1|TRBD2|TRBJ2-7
TGTGCCACCCGGGAGGGGAAGACCTACGAGCAGTACTTC
CATREGKTYEQYF
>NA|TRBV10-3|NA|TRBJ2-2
TGTGCCATCAGCCCGGTAGGGACGAACACCGGGGAGCTGTTTTTT
CAISPVGTNTGELFF
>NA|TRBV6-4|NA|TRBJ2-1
TGTGCCAGCAGTGAGGCAGGGGGGACCTACAATGAGCAGTTCTTC
CASSEAGGTYNEQFF
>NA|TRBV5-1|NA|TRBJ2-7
TGCGCCAGCAGCCTCGATCCACACCCCTACGAGCAGTACTTC
CASSLDPHPYEQYF
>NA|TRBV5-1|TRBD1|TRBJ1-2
TGCGCCAGCAGCCGACAGGGACAGGGCACAACTTATGGCTACACCTTC
CASSRQGQGTTYGYTF
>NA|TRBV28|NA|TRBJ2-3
TGTGCCAGCAGGACGTTTGAGACGCAGTATTTT
CASRTFETQYF
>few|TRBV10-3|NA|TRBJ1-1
TGTGCCATCAGTGTCGGGGGCCCTGGGGACACTGAAGCTTTCTTT
CAISVGGPGDTEAFF